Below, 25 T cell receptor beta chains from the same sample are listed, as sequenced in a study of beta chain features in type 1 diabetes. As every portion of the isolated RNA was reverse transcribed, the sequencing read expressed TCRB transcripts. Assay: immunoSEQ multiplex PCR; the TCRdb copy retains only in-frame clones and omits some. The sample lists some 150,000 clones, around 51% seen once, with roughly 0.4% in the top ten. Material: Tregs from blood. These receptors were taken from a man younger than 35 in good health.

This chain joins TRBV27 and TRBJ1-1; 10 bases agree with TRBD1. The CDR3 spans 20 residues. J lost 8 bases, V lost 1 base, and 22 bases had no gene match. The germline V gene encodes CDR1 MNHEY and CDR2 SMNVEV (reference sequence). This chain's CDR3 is CASSLWFGATGGNRITEAFF. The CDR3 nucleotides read TGTGCCAGCAGTTTATGGTTTGGGGCGACAGGGGGCAATAGGATTACCGAAGCTTTCTTT.

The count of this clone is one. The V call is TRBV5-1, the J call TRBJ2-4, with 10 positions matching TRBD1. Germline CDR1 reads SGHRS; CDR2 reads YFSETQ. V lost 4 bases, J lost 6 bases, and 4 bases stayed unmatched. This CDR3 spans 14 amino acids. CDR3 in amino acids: CASSPGQGGNIQYF. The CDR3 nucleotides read TGCGCCAGCAGCCCCGGACAGGGGGGAAACATTCAGTACTTC.

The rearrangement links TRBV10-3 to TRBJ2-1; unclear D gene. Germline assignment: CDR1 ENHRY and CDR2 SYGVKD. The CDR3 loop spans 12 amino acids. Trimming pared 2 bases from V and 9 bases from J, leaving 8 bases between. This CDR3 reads CAISERPGEQFF. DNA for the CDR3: TGTGCCATCAGTGAGCGTCCGGGTGAGCAGTTCTTC.

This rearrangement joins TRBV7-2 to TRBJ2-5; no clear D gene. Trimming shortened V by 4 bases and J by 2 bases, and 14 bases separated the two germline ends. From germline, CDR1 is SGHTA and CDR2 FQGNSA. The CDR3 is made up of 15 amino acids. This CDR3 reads CASSSRRPDQETQYF. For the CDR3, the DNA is TGTGCCAGCAGCTCCCGGCGGCCGGATCAAGAGACCCAGTACTTC.

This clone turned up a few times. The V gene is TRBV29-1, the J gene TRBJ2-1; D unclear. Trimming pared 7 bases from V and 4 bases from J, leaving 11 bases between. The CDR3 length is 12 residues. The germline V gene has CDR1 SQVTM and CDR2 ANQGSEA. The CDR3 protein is CSATWAYNEQFF. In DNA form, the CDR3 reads TGCAGCGCAACCTGGGCGTACAATGAGCAGTTCTTC.

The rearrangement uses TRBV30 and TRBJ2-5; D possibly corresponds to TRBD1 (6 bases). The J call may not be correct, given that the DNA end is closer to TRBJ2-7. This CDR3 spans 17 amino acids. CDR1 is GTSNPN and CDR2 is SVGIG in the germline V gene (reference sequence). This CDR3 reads CAWSYIFGQYSSYEQYF. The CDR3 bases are TGTGCCTGGAGCTATATCTTCGGACAGTATAGCTCCTACGAGCAGTACTTC.

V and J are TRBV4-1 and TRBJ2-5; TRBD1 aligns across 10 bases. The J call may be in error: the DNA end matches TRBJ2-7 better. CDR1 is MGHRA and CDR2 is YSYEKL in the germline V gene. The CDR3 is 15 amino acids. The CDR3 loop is CASSQRGQGPYEQYF. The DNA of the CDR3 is TGCGCCAGCAGCCAACGGGGACAGGGGCCCTACGAGCAGTACTTC.

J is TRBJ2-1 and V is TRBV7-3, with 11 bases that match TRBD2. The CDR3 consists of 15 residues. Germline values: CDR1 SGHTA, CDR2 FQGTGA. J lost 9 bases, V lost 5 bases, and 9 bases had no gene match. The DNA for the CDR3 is TGTGCCAGCAGCACACAACTAGCGGGAGCGTCTGAGCAGTTCTTC. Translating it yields CASSTQLAGASEQFF.

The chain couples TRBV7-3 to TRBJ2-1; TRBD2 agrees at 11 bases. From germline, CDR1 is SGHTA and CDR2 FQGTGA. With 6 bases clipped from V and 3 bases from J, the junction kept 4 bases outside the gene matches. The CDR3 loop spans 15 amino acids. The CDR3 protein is CASRLAGGRYNEQFF. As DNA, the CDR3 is TGTGCCAGCAGATTAGCGGGGGGGCGCTACAATGAGCAGTTCTTC. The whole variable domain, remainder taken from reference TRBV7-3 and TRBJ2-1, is GAGVSQTPSNKVTEKGKYVELRCDPISGHTALYWYRQSLGQGPEFLIYFQGTGAADDSGLPNDRFFAVRPEGSVSTLKIQRTERGDSAVYLCASRLAGGRYNEQFFGPGTRLTVL.

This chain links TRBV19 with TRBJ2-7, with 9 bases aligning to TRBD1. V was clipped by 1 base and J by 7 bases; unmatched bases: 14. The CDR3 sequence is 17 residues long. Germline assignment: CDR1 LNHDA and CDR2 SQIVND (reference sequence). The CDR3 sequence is CASSIGPAGQGLREQYF. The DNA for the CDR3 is TGTGCCAGTAGTATAGGGCCCGCGGGACAGGGCTTACGGGAGCAGTACTTC.

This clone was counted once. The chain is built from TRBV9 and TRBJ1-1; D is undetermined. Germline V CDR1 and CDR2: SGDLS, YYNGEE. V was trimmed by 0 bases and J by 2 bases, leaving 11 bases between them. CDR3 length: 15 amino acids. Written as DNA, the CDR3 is TGTGCCAGCAGCGTAGCTACAACAGCTAACACTGAAGCTTTCTTT. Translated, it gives CASSVATTANTEAFF.

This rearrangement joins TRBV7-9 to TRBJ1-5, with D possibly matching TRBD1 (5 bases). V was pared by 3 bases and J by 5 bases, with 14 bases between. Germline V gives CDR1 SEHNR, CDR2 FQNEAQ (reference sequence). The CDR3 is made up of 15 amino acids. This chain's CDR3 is CASSFGGGFDQPQHF. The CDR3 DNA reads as TGTGCCAGCAGCTTCGGGGGGGGTTTTGATCAGCCCCAGCATTTT.

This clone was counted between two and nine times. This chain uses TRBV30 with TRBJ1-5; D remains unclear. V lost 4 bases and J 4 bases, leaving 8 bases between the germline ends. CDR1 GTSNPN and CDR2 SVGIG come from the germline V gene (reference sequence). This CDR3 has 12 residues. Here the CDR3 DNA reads TGTGCCTGGACTCACGGTAATCAGCCCCAGCATTTT. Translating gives CAWTHGNQPQHF.

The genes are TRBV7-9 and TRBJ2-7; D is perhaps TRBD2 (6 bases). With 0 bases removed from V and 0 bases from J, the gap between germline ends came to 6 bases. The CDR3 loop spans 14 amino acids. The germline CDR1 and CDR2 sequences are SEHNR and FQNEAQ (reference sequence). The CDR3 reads CASSLAGLSYEQYF. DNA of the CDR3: TGTGCCAGCAGCTTAGCGGGACTCTCCTACGAGCAGTACTTC. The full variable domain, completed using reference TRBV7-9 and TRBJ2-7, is DTGVSQNPRHKITKRGQNVTFRCDPISEHNRLYWYRQTLGQGPEFLTYFQNEAQLEKSRLLSDRFSAERPKGSFSTLEIQRTEQGDSAMYLCASSLAGLSYEQYFGPGTRLTVT.

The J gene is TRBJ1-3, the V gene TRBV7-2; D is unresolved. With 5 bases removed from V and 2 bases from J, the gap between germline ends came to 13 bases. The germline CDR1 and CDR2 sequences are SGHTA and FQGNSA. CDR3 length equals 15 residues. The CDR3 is CASSPGSYTGNTIYF. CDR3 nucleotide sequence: TGTGCCAGCAGCCCCGGGTCCTACACTGGAAACACCATATATTTT.

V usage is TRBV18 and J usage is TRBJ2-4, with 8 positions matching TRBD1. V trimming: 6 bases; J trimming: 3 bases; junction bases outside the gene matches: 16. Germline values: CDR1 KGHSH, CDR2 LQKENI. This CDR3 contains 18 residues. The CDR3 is CASSRRGPTADNKNIQYF. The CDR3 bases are TGTGCCAGCTCCCGCAGGGGGCCAACGGCGGATAACAAAAACATTCAGTACTTC.

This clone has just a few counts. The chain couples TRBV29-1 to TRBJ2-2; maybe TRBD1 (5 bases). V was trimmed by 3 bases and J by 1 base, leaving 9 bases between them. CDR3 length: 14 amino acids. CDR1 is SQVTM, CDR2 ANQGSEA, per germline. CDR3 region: CSVEDNKNTGELFF. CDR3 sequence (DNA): TGCAGCGTTGAGGACAACAAGAACACCGGGGAGCTGTTTTTT.

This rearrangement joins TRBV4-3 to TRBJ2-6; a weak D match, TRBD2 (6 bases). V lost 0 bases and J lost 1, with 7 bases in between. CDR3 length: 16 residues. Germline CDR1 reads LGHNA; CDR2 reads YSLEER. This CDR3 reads CASSQDRGSGANVLTF. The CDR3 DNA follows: TGCGCCAGCAGCCAAGATCGGGGGTCTGGGGCCAACGTCCTGACTTTC.

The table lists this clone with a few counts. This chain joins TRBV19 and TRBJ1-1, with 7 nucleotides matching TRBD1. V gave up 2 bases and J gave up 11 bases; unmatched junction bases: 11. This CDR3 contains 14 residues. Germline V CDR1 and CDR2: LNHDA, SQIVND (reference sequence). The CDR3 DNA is TGTGCCAGTAGTATACGGCAGGGGGGAGTTGGGGCTTTCTTT. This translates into CASSIRQGGVGAFF. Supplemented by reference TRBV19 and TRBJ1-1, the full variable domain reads DGGITQSPKYLFRKEGQNVTLSCEQNLNHDAMYWYRQDPGQGLRLIYYSQIVNDFQKGDIAEGYSVSREKKESFPLTVTSAQKNPTAFYLCASSIRQGGVGAFFGQGTRLTVV.

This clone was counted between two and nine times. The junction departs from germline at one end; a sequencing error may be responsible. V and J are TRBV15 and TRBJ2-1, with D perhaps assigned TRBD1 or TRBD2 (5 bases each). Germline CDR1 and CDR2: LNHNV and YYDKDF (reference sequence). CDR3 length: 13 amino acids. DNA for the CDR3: TGTGCCACCAGTAGAGGGGCGCGTGGTGAGCAGTTCTTC. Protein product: CATSRGARGEQFF.

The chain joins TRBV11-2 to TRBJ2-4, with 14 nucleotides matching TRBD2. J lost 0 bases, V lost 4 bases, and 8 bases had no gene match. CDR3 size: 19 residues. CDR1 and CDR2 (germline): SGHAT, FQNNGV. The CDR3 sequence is CASSSGTSGGFLAKNIQYF. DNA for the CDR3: TGTGCCAGCAGCTCCGGGACTAGCGGGGGTTTCCTAGCCAAAAACATTCAGTACTTC.

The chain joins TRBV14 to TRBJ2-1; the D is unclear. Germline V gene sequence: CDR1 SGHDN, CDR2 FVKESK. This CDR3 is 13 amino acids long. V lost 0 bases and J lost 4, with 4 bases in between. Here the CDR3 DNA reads TGTGCCAGCAGCCAAGATAATTACAATGAGCAGTTCTTC. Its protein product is CASSQDNYNEQFF.

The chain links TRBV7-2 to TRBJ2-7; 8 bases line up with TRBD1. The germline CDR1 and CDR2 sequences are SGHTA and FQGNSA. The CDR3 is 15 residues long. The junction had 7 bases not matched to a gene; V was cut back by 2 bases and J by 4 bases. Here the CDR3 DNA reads TGTGCCAGCAGCTTACAGGGGGCAGGAGGGTACGAGCAGTACTTC. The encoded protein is CASSLQGAGGYEQYF.

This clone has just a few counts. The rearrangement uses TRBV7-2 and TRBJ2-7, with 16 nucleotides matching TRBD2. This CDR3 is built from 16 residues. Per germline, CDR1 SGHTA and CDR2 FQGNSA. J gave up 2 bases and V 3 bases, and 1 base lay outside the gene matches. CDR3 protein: CASSLGLAGGTYEQYF. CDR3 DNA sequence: TGTGCCAGCAGCTTGGGACTAGCGGGGGGGACCTACGAGCAGTACTTC. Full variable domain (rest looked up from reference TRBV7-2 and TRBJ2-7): GAGVSQSPSNKVTEKGKDVELRCDPISGHTALYWYRQSLGQGLEFLIYFQGNSAPDKSGLPSDRFSAERTGGSVSTLTIQRTQQEDSAVYLCASSLGLAGGTYEQYFGPGTRLTVT.

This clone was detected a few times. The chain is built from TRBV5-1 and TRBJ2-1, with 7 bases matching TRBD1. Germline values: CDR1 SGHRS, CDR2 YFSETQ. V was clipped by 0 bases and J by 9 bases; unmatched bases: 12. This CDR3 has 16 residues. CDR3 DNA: TGCGCCAGCAGCTTGGGATTAGCTTCAGGGGGAAGTGAGCAGTTCTTC. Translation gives CASSLGLASGGSEQFF.